This T cell receptor beta chain was recorded in a study of T cell repertoires in cytomegalovirus infection. Overall study context: Recently identified HLA-C-restricted CMV epitopes were used, and well-studied HLA-B-restricted CMV epitopes were used as well. Indications came from public TCR beta signatures; they pointed to CMV infection and to a matching HLA type.

Trimming stripped 6 bases from V and 1 base from J, with 12 bases between. Germline V gene data show CDR1 as MDHEN and CDR2 as SYDVKM. The CDR3 runs to 15 residues. TCRdb used MiXCR to reprocess the reads, holding one entry per CDR3 protein. The sample records 200,000 to 250,000 distinct CDR3 sequences, roughly 34% being singletons. Regarding this clonotype: What it binds is not known.

Findings of the study overall: HLA-C-restricted CMV clonotypes gave the most frequent clonotype in two of eight donors.

V gene TRBV28 combines with J gene TRBJ2-2, with D tentatively TRBD1 (5 bases). The origin of this receptor is a human donor in good health (CMV status not recorded). Some clones in this sample may be carry-over from other donors' samples. Sequenced material: CD8+ T cells from cultured PBMCs, taken from culture after CMV antigen stimulation. The DNA for the CDR3 is TGTGCCAGCAGCCCAGGGTGGGTGAACACCGGGGAGCTGTTTTTT. This encodes CASSPGWVNTGELFF.